This TCR beta chain comes out of a study of post-analysis software for immune sequencing data. Study in general: The cohort encompassed relapsing-remitting, secondary progressive and progressive-relapsing multiple sclerosis disease courses.

Overall study findings and caveats: Strong co-clustering by F measure linked samples that shared a preparation batch. Controls showed significantly higher normalized Chao1 diversity than did multiple sclerosis patients.

Unique molecular identifiers featured in each of the TCR beta cDNA libraries. Input populations of 1 to 10 million T cells gave rise to around 480,000 cDNA molecules. TCRdb re-derived calls from the PCR reads in MiXCR, one entry per CDR3 protein. The data show about 680,000 distinct CDR3 sequences, approximately 59% seen once. A remark on this clonotype: Its matching antigen is unknown.

The source material was blood. The clonotype originates from a girl aged 2 to 9 with multiple sclerosis.

CDR3 DNA: TGTGCCACCAGCAGAGCCCCCGGGACTCGCTACAATGAGCAGTTCTTC. This encodes CATSRAPGTRYNEQFF. The chain uses TRBV15 and TRBJ2-1; maybe TRBD2 (6 bases). V dropped 1 base and J dropped 3 bases, with 13 bases sitting between them. The germline V gene encodes CDR1 LNHNV and CDR2 YYDKDF (reference sequence). The CDR3 runs to 16 residues.